The 16 T cell receptor beta chains below all came from one sample that was sequenced in a study of blood T cell repertoires in COVID-19. The method was immunoSEQ multiplex PCR; TCRdb's version includes in-frame clones alone and lacks a portion of them. The sample has around 120,000 clones, approximately 83% seen once. Sequenced: peripheral blood. The receptors were gathered from a man aged 35-49 years with active or convalescent COVID-19.

The CDR3 spells CATSRDRWGSGGYTF. CDR3 coding DNA: TGTGCCACCAGCAGAGATCGATGGGGATCGGGAGGCTACACCTTC. The V gene is TRBV15, the J gene TRBJ1-2; D not certain. With 0 bases removed from V and 8 bases from J, the gap between germline ends came to 16 bases. The CDR3 spans 15 residues. Germline CDR1 and CDR2: LNHNV and YYDKDF (reference sequence).

The genes are TRBV7-9 and TRBJ1-2; 8 bases are shared with TRBD1. V shed 5 bases, J shed 5 bases, and the junction held 10 bases outside the gene matches. The CDR3 runs to 15 residues. The V gene's germline CDR1 is SEHNR and CDR2 FQNEAQ (reference sequence). The CDR3 here is CASSPRQGQKYGYTF. DNA for the CDR3: TGTGCCAGCAGCCCGCGACAGGGGCAGAAATATGGCTACACCTTC.

In this sample, this clone turned up a few times. This chain links TRBV7-2 with TRBJ2-3; D not resolved. V lost 3 bases and J lost 1, with 8 bases in between. Germline values: CDR1 SGHTA, CDR2 FQGNSA. CDR3 length equals 14 residues. For the CDR3, the DNA is TGTGCCAGCAGCTTCGGGTACCGCACAGATACGCAGTATTTT. This codes for CASSFGYRTDTQYF.

This clone was seen more than once but under ten times. The chain has TRBV29-1 and TRBJ2-4; a possible D gene is TRBD1 (6 bases). The CDR3 extends over 12 amino acids. Germline assignment: CDR1 SQVTM and CDR2 ANQGSEA. V lost 7 bases and J 7 bases, leaving 14 bases between the germline ends. CDR3 DNA: TGCAGCGCTTCCGGACAGTCGAACATTCAGTACTTC. Translation gives CSASGQSNIQYF.

This chain uses TRBV7-9 with TRBJ2-5, with D possibly TRBD1 on 6 matching bases. The CDR3 has 12 residues. Germline CDR1 is SEHNR and CDR2 is FQNEAQ (reference sequence). Trimming took 6 bases from V and 4 from J, leaving 9 bases between them. In DNA form, the CDR3 reads TGTGCCAGCAGGGACAGTGGAGAGACCCAGTACTTC. Its translation: CASRDSGETQYF.

V is TRBV19 and J is TRBJ2-5, with 7 bases lining up with TRBD1. This CDR3 region has 16 residues. V dropped 3 bases and J dropped 5; count of bases not matched to a gene: 12. From germline, CDR1 is LNHDA and CDR2 SQIVND (reference sequence). This CDR3 is CASSILDRVGGETQYF. The CDR3 DNA reads as TGTGCCAGTAGTATCCTCGACAGGGTGGGCGGGGAGACCCAGTACTTC.

The V gene is TRBV6-2 or TRBV6-3, the J gene TRBJ2-2; a weak D match, TRBD2 (6 bases). Trimming left V 4 bases short and J 6 bases short, with 9 bases between. The CDR3 extends over 13 amino acids. CDR1 and CDR2 from the germline V gene are MNHEY and SVGEGT. The CDR3 nucleotides are TGTGCCAGCAGTTCCCGGAGGGCCGGGGAGCTGTTTTTT. This encodes CASSSRRAGELFF.

The rearrangement uses TRBV11-2 and TRBJ1-1, with D maybe TRBD1 (6 bases). The V gene lost 1 base and the J gene lost 5 bases, with 11 bases spanning the gap. This CDR3 has 14 amino acids. Per germline, CDR1 SGHAT and CDR2 FQNNGV. CDR3 loop: CASSLVAGVTEAFF. CDR3 sequence (DNA): TGTGCCAGCAGCTTAGTAGCAGGGGTAACTGAAGCTTTCTTT.

V and J are TRBV6-5 and TRBJ2-7; 7 bases match TRBD2. V trimming: 0 bases; J trimming: 2 bases; junction bases outside the gene matches: 7. CDR3 length: 16 residues. CDR1 is MNHEY, CDR2 SVGAGI, per germline. Here the CDR3 DNA reads TGTGCCAGCAGTTACTCTTCGGCGGGGGAAACCTACGAGCAGTACTTC. As protein: CASSYSSAGETYEQYF.

The chain links TRBV25-1 to TRBJ1-1; TRBD1 is a possible D gene (5 bases). Germline CDR1 and CDR2: MGHDK and SYGVNS. The CDR3 sequence is 15 residues long. V was pared by 6 bases and J by 1 base, with 15 bases between. Here the CDR3 DNA reads TGTGCCAGCAGACCCCCCGGGGGGGGGAACACTGAAGCTTTCTTT. This sequence encodes CASRPPGGGNTEAFF.

The chain employs TRBV6-6 and TRBJ2-1, with D tentatively TRBD2 (6 bases). Trimming took 8 bases from V and 2 from J, leaving 19 bases between them. The length of the CDR3 is 16 residues. Germline CDR1 reads MNHNY; CDR2 reads SVGAGI (reference sequence). The CDR3, as DNA: TGTGCCAGCGGACGGGCTGCGGGATCTACCTACAATGAGCAGTTCTTC. It codes for CASGRAAGSTYNEQFF.

The V and J genes are TRBV5-5 and TRBJ1-2; D is ambiguous. Germline V gene data show CDR1 as SGHKS and CDR2 as YYEKEE (reference sequence). CDR3 size: 15 residues. Between the trimmed V and J ends, which lost 1 base and 4 bases, there was a span of 14 bases. Here the CDR3 DNA reads TGTGCCAGCAGCTTGACTGGCAGGCCGATCTATGGCTACACCTTC. It is translated as CASSLTGRPIYGYTF.

J is TRBJ2-7 and V is TRBV12-3 or TRBV12-4, with TRBD2 as a possible D gene (6 bases). The CDR3 extends over 13 amino acids. Trimming shortened V by 8 bases and J by 2 bases, and 13 bases separated the two germline ends. CDR3 nucleotides: TGTGCCAGCGGAACCGGGGGAACCTACGAGCAGTACTTC. Translated: CASGTGGTYEQYF.

Details on this clone: Distinct nucleotide sequences in the sample also encode this CDR3. J is TRBJ2-7 and V is TRBV19; perhaps TRBD2 as D (5 bases). The ends were cut back, 3 bases at V and 2 bases at J, with 8 bases in the middle. This CDR3 has 13 amino acids. Germline lookup yields CDR1 LNHDA and CDR2 SQIVND (reference sequence). The CDR3 spells CASSISGTYEQYF. CDR3 DNA: TGTGCCAGTAGTATCTCGGGAACCTACGAGCAGTACTTC.

The chain links TRBV4-3 to TRBJ1-5; 7 bases fit TRBD1. Germline V gene sequence: CDR1 LGHNA, CDR2 YSLEER. The CDR3 runs to 15 residues. With V trimmed by 0 bases and J by 6 bases, 5 bases remained unmatched. CDR3 region: CASSQDGQVGQPQHF. The CDR3 bases are TGCGCCAGCAGCCAAGACGGACAGGTGGGTCAGCCCCAGCATTTT.

V and J are TRBV18 and TRBJ2-7, with 10 positions matching TRBD1. Per germline, CDR1 KGHSH and CDR2 LQKENI. CDR3 length: 17 amino acids. The V and J ends lost 6 bases and 2 bases, in that order; junction bases with no gene match: 13. This CDR3 is CASSLSFPGQGTYEQYF. The CDR3 nucleotides read TGTGCCAGCTCTCTAAGCTTCCCGGGACAGGGGACCTACGAGCAGTACTTC.